Listed below are T cell receptor beta chains from one sample, sequenced in a study of response to subunit inactivated influenza vaccine. One entry per CDR3 protein results from TCRdb running MiXCR on the RT-PCR reads. In the table there are hundreds of thousands of distinct CDR3 sequences, 11% of which are singletons. The sample in question was PBMCs from blood, obtained around seven weeks after vaccination. The origin of the receptors is a man in his forties or fifties who received an inactivated influenza vaccine. CDR3s include the opening cysteine and the closing phenylalanine or tryptophan. The D gene is left open where the match is weak. Size is omitted from some rows. Given values are once, few, many or a class for expanded clones.

D gene: -
V gene: TRBV6-2/TRBV6-3
J gene: TRBJ2-5
clone size: few
CDR3 protein: CASSTGPPTETQYF
CDR3 DNA: TGTGCCAGTTCAACAGGCCCCCCGACGGAGACCCAGTACTTC

D gene: TRBD2
V gene: TRBV5-5
J gene: TRBJ2-5
clone size: many
CDR3 protein: CASRNILAGGPGETQYF
CDR3 DNA: TGTGCCAGCAGGAACATACTAGCGGGAGGGCCAGGAGAGACCCAGTACTTC

D gene: -
V gene: TRBV7-8
J gene: TRBJ1-1
clone size: -
CDR3 protein: CASSFIGLGAFF
CDR3 DNA: TGTGCCAGCAGCTTTATAGGGTTGGGGGCTTTCTTT

D gene: -
V gene: TRBV5-1
J gene: TRBJ2-2
clone size: -
CDR3 protein: CASSLNLPRTVNTGELFF
CDR3 DNA: TGCGCCAGCAGCTTGAATCTACCTCGGACCGTGAACACCGGGGAGCTGTTTTTT

D gene: TRBD1
V gene: TRBV28
J gene: TRBJ2-5
clone size: -
CDR3 protein: CASSSNRGGRETQYF
CDR3 DNA: TGTGCCAGCAGTTCTAACAGGGGTGGGAGAGAGACCCAGTACTTC

D gene: -
V gene: TRBV29-1
J gene: TRBJ2-3
clone size: many
CDR3 protein: CSVEFTDTQYF
CDR3 DNA: TGCAGCGTTGAATTTACAGATACGCAGTATTTT

D gene: -
V gene: TRBV6-1
J gene: TRBJ2-7
clone size: -
CDR3 protein: CASSDPPGSSYEQYF
CDR3 DNA: TGTGCCAGCAGCGATCCCCCCGGGTCCTCCTACGAGCAGTACTTC

D gene: TRBD1
V gene: TRBV27
J gene: TRBJ1-2
clone size: few
CDR3 protein: CASSFDRGREGYTF
CDR3 DNA: TGTGCCAGCAGTTTTGACAGGGGACGAGAGGGCTACACCTTC

D gene: TRBD2
V gene: TRBV7-3
J gene: TRBJ2-1
clone size: few
CDR3 protein: CASSLNGLAGAYNEQFF
CDR3 DNA: TGTGCCAGCAGCTTAAACGGGCTAGCGGGAGCATACAATGAGCAGTTCTTC

D gene: TRBD2
V gene: TRBV12-3/TRBV12-4
J gene: TRBJ2-5
clone size: few
CDR3 protein: CASRARTSGGPQETQYF
CDR3 DNA: TGTGCCAGCAGGGCCAGGACTAGCGGGGGGCCCCAAGAGACCCAGTACTTC

D gene: -
V gene: TRBV10-3
J gene: TRBJ2-1
clone size: few
CDR3 protein: CAINQGRDNEQFF
CDR3 DNA: TGTGCCATCAATCAGGGGAGGGACAATGAGCAGTTCTTC

D gene: -
V gene: TRBV6-1
J gene: TRBJ2-5
clone size: few
CDR3 protein: CASKVRGRRETQYF
CDR3 DNA: TGTGCCAGCAAGGTCAGGGGCAGGCGAGAGACCCAGTACTTC

D gene: TRBD2
V gene: TRBV20-1
J gene: TRBJ2-2
clone size: few
CDR3 protein: CSARTLLAGGTGGELFF
CDR3 DNA: TGCAGTGCTAGAACTCTTCTAGCGGGAGGGACTGGCGGGGAGCTGTTTTTT

D gene: -
V gene: TRBV4-3
J gene: TRBJ2-2
clone size: -
CDR3 protein: CASSQDFQGWNTGELFF
CDR3 DNA: TGCGCCAGCAGCCAAGATTTCCAGGGGTGGAACACCGGGGAGCTGTTTTTT

D gene: -
V gene: TRBV29-1
J gene: TRBJ1-2
clone size: -
CDR3 protein: CSVREINYGYTF
CDR3 DNA: TGCAGCGTTAGGGAGATTAACTATGGCTACACCTTC

D gene: TRBD1
V gene: TRBV5-1
J gene: TRBJ1-6
clone size: -
CDR3 protein: CASSLEGTENSPLHF
CDR3 DNA: TGCGCCAGCAGCTTGGAAGGGACAGAGAATTCACCCCTCCACTTT

D gene: -
V gene: TRBV7-6
J gene: TRBJ2-2
clone size: many
CDR3 protein: CASSPRRTRTGELFF
CDR3 DNA: TGTGCCAGCAGCCCAAGAAGGACTCGCACCGGGGAGCTGTTTTTT

D gene: -
V gene: TRBV29-1
J gene: TRBJ2-1
clone size: -
CDR3 protein: CSVLSSFYNEQFF
CDR3 DNA: TGCAGCGTATTAAGCAGCTTCTACAATGAGCAGTTCTTC

D gene: -
V gene: TRBV12-1
J gene: TRBJ2-3
clone size: -
CDR3 protein: CASSLGTSLSTDTQYF
CDR3 DNA: TGTGCCAGCAGCTTAGGGACTAGCCTTAGCACAGATACGCAGTATTTT

D gene: -
V gene: TRBV27
J gene: TRBJ2-5
clone size: few
CDR3 protein: CASGKGTGFTETQYF
CDR3 DNA: TGTGCCAGCGGAAAAGGGACTGGATTTACGGAGACCCAGTACTTC

D gene: -
V gene: TRBV20-1
J gene: TRBJ2-1
clone size: many
CDR3 protein: CSARDYFKAGDEQFF
CDR3 DNA: TGCAGTGCTAGAGACTACTTTAAAGCGGGCGATGAGCAGTTCTTC

D gene: -
V gene: TRBV12-3/TRBV12-4
J gene: TRBJ2-7
clone size: few
CDR3 protein: CASNPGGGRHQYF
CDR3 DNA: TGTGCCAGCAACCCCGGCGGGGGCCGACACCAGTACTTC

D gene: -
V gene: TRBV9
J gene: TRBJ1-5
clone size: -
CDR3 protein: CASSVSGATNQPQHF
CDR3 DNA: TGTGCCAGCAGCGTATCAGGGGCTACCAATCAGCCCCAGCATTTT

D gene: TRBD2
V gene: TRBV28
J gene: TRBJ2-3
clone size: many
CDR3 protein: CASRQREGTDTQYF
CDR3 DNA: TGTGCCAGCAGACAGCGGGAGGGAACAGATACGCAGTATTTT

D gene: TRBD1
V gene: TRBV14
J gene: TRBJ2-7
clone size: -
CDR3 protein: CASSQDILPWAWDRGFYEQYF
CDR3 DNA: TGTGCCAGCAGCCAAGACATTTTGCCGTGGGCTTGGGACAGGGGGTTCTACGAGCAGTACTTC

D gene: -
V gene: TRBV4-2
J gene: TRBJ2-7
clone size: -
CDR3 protein: CASSQEARGLGLYEQYF
CDR3 DNA: TGTGCCAGCAGCCAAGAAGCGAGAGGCCTGGGTCTCTACGAGCAGTACTTC

D gene: TRBD1
V gene: TRBV12-3/TRBV12-4
J gene: TRBJ2-5
clone size: few
CDR3 protein: CASSCRDRGQVWETQYF
CDR3 DNA: TGTGCCAGCAGTTGCCGGGACAGGGGGCAGGTTTGGGAGACCCAGTACTTC

D gene: TRBD1
V gene: TRBV12-3/TRBV12-4
J gene: TRBJ1-2
clone size: -
CDR3 protein: CASSITGGPNYGYTF
CDR3 DNA: TGTGCCAGCAGTATAACAGGGGGACCTAACTATGGCTACACCTTC

D gene: -
V gene: TRBV12-3/TRBV12-4
J gene: TRBJ2-7
clone size: -
CDR3 protein: CASSWGHVKRDEQYF
CDR3 DNA: TGTGCCAGCAGCTGGGGACACGTCAAAAGGGACGAGCAGTACTTC

D gene: TRBD2
V gene: TRBV15
J gene: TRBJ2-5
clone size: -
CDR3 protein: CATSRDETSGGQETQYF
CDR3 DNA: TGTGCCACCAGCAGAGACGAAACTAGCGGGGGCCAAGAGACCCAGTACTTC

D gene: -
V gene: TRBV18
J gene: TRBJ2-7
clone size: few
CDR3 protein: CASYLEGSREQYF
CDR3 DNA: TGTGCCAGCTACCTGGAGGGTTCGCGGGAGCAGTACTTC

D gene: TRBD1
V gene: TRBV20-1
J gene: TRBJ1-2
clone size: -
CDR3 protein: CCARGGGSLNYGYTF
CDR3 DNA: TGCTGTGCGAGAGGGGGCGGCTCACTTAACTATGGCTACACCTTC

D gene: -
V gene: TRBV10-3
J gene: TRBJ2-1
clone size: -
CDR3 protein: CAISESIEQFF
CDR3 DNA: TGTGCCATCAGTGAGTCGATAGAGCAGTTCTTC

D gene: TRBD1
V gene: TRBV3-1
J gene: TRBJ1-5
clone size: -
CDR3 protein: CASSHSPGQGFGNQPQHF
CDR3 DNA: TGTGCCAGCAGCCATTCACCGGGACAGGGTTTCGGCAATCAGCCCCAGCATTTT

D gene: TRBD2
V gene: TRBV20-1
J gene: TRBJ2-7
clone size: few
CDR3 protein: CSARVVEAGVTYEQYF
CDR3 DNA: TGCAGTGCTAGAGTCGTGGAAGCGGGAGTTACCTACGAGCAGTACTTC

D gene: -
V gene: TRBV27
J gene: TRBJ2-7
clone size: -
CDR3 protein: CASSFSVVLGSTTQPYEQYF
CDR3 DNA: TGTGCCAGCAGTTTCTCAGTCGTTTTAGGTTCGACTACCCAGCCCTACGAGCAGTACTTC

D gene: TRBD1
V gene: TRBV9
J gene: TRBJ2-7
clone size: few
CDR3 protein: CASSVRQGGYEQYF
CDR3 DNA: TGTGCCAGCAGCGTGAGACAGGGGGGGTACGAGCAGTACTTC

D gene: -
V gene: TRBV5-1
J gene: TRBJ2-5
clone size: few
CDR3 protein: CASSLARRDETQYF
CDR3 DNA: TGCGCCAGCAGCTTGGCGAGGAGGGACGAGACCCAGTACTTC

D gene: TRBD1
V gene: TRBV12-3/TRBV12-4
J gene: TRBJ1-1
clone size: few
CDR3 protein: CASREQGAVTEAFF
CDR3 DNA: TGTGCCAGCAGGGAACAGGGGGCGGTCACTGAAGCTTTCTTT

D gene: -
V gene: TRBV3-1
J gene: TRBJ2-3
clone size: -
CDR3 protein: CASSPAGGLTDTQYF
CDR3 DNA: TGTGCCAGCAGTCCCGCAGGGGGACTAACAGATACGCAGTATTTT

D gene: -
V gene: TRBV12-3/TRBV12-4
J gene: TRBJ2-7
clone size: many
CDR3 protein: CASSFGKSYEQYF
CDR3 DNA: TGTGCCAGCAGTTTTGGGAAGAGCTACGAGCAGTACTTC

D gene: -
V gene: TRBV6-5
J gene: TRBJ1-4
clone size: -
CDR3 protein: CASSSPGFATNEKLFF
CDR3 DNA: TGTGCCAGCAGTTCCCCAGGTTTTGCAACTAATGAAAAACTGTTTTTT

D gene: TRBD2
V gene: TRBV6-1
J gene: TRBJ2-1
clone size: many
CDR3 protein: CASSRGGYNEQFF
CDR3 DNA: TGTGCCAGCAGTCGCGGGGGGTACAATGAGCAGTTCTTC

D gene: -
V gene: TRBV7-9
J gene: TRBJ2-6
clone size: -
CDR3 protein: CASTLKGGGSGANVLTF
CDR3 DNA: TGTGCCAGCACCCTCAAGGGGGGGGGCTCTGGGGCCAACGTCCTGACTTTC

D gene: -
V gene: TRBV20-1
J gene: TRBJ2-1
clone size: few
CDR3 protein: CSAREIVRSYNEQFF
CDR3 DNA: TGCAGTGCTAGAGAAATAGTTCGGTCCTACAATGAGCAGTTCTTC

D gene: TRBD2
V gene: TRBV12-3/TRBV12-4
J gene: TRBJ2-1
clone size: many
CDR3 protein: CASSLETSGLSYNEQFF
CDR3 DNA: TGTGCCAGCAGTTTGGAGACTAGCGGCCTCTCCTACAATGAGCAGTTCTTC

D gene: -
V gene: TRBV9
J gene: TRBJ1-4
clone size: many
CDR3 protein: CASSVTGATNEKLFF
CDR3 DNA: TGTGCCAGCAGCGTCACAGGTGCAACTAATGAAAAACTGTTTTTT

D gene: -
V gene: TRBV29-1
J gene: TRBJ2-7
clone size: many
CDR3 protein: CSASGQTPVYEQYF
CDR3 DNA: TGCAGCGCCTCGGGGCAGACTCCCGTATACGAGCAGTACTTC

D gene: -
V gene: TRBV30
J gene: TRBJ2-1
clone size: few
CDR3 protein: CAWSVFAGREQFF
CDR3 DNA: TGTGCCTGGAGTGTTTTTGCGGGACGGGAGCAGTTCTTC

D gene: TRBD2
V gene: TRBV5-1
J gene: TRBJ2-1
clone size: many
CDR3 protein: CASSSGLAGAGEQFF
CDR3 DNA: TGCGCCAGCAGCTCCGGACTAGCGGGAGCGGGTGAGCAGTTCTTC

D gene: -
V gene: TRBV3-1
J gene: TRBJ2-3
clone size: few
CDR3 protein: CASSPTHTDTQYF
CDR3 DNA: TGTGCCAGCAGCCCCACCCACACAGATACGCAGTATTTT

D gene: TRBD2
V gene: TRBV7-9
J gene: TRBJ2-3
clone size: few
CDR3 protein: CASRRPGLAESFGQYF
CDR3 DNA: TGTGCCAGCAGACGACCGGGACTAGCGGAGTCGTTTGGGCAGTATTTT

D gene: TRBD1
V gene: TRBV5-1
J gene: TRBJ2-1
clone size: many
CDR3 protein: CASRAGTGFYEQFF
CDR3 DNA: TGCGCCAGCAGAGCCGGGACAGGTTTTTATGAGCAGTTCTTC

D gene: -
V gene: TRBV4-3
J gene: TRBJ2-2
clone size: -
CDR3 protein: CASSQDPTNRVHYTGELFF
CDR3 DNA: TGCGCCAGCAGCCAAGACCCCACAAACAGGGTCCATTACACCGGGGAGCTGTTTTTT

D gene: -
V gene: TRBV10-3
J gene: TRBJ2-1
clone size: few
CDR3 protein: CAISVGTSPYEQFF
CDR3 DNA: TGTGCCATCAGTGTCGGGACGTCCCCCTATGAGCAGTTCTTC

D gene: TRBD1
V gene: TRBV20-1
J gene: TRBJ2-3
clone size: few
CDR3 protein: CSARDPGTGTDTQYF
CDR3 DNA: TGCAGTGCTAGAGACCCCGGGACAGGGACAGATACGCAGTATTTT

D gene: -
V gene: TRBV7-9
J gene: TRBJ2-6
clone size: many
CDR3 protein: CASSLDLSGANVLTF
CDR3 DNA: TGTGCCAGCAGCTTAGATCTCTCTGGGGCCAACGTCCTGACTTTC

D gene: -
V gene: TRBV12-3/TRBV12-4
J gene: TRBJ1-5
clone size: -
CDR3 protein: CASSSPAVRQPQHF
CDR3 DNA: TGTGCCAGCAGTTCCCCCGCAGTACGGCAGCCCCAGCATTTT

D gene: TRBD1
V gene: TRBV24-1
J gene: TRBJ2-5
clone size: -
CDR3 protein: CATSDLGDRAGETQYF
CDR3 DNA: TGTGCCACCAGTGATTTGGGGGACAGGGCCGGAGAGACCCAGTACTTC